Shown below are 13 T cell receptor beta chains from a single sample sequenced in a study of Tregs in tolerant kidney transplant recipients. The method was immunoSEQ multiplex PCR; TCRdb's version includes in-frame clones alone and lacks a portion of them. The sample comprises more than 60,000 clones, 98% of which are singletons, and roughly 0.59% rests with the top ten. The source was CD4+ T cells from blood, collected before the transplant. The origin of the receptors is a human donor who received a combined kidney and bone marrow transplant.

The V and J genes are TRBV7-9 and TRBJ2-3, with D unresolved. This CDR3 has 16 amino acids. The V gene's germline CDR1 is SEHNR and CDR2 FQNEAQ (reference sequence). Trimming removed 2 bases from V and 2 bases from J, with 14 bases in between. CDR3 DNA sequence: TGTGCCAGCAGCTTAAAACCCACGTTACACACAGATACGCAGTATTTT. Translation gives CASSLKPTLHTDTQYF. The full variable domain, rest sourced from reference TRBV7-9 and TRBJ2-3, is DTGVSQNPRHKITKRGQNVTFRCDPISEHNRLYWYRQTLGQGPEFLTYFQNEAQLEKSRLLSDRFSAERPKGSFSTLEIQRTEQGDSAMYLCASSLKPTLHTDTQYFGPGTRLTVL.

This chain links TRBV7-2 with TRBJ2-2; a possible D gene is TRBD2 (5 bases). V lost 7 bases and J 6 bases, leaving 18 bases between the germline ends. Germline values: CDR1 SGHTA, CDR2 FQGNSA. CDR3 length: 15 residues. This chain's CDR3 is CASNLPLDWSGELFF. The CDR3 nucleotides are TGTGCCAGCAACCTCCCACTAGATTGGTCCGGGGAGCTGTTTTTT.

This clone was seen only a few times. The chain employs TRBV25-1 and TRBJ2-3; a weak D match, TRBD1 (6 bases). Germline V gene sequence: CDR1 MGHDK, CDR2 SYGVNS. Trimming shortened V by 7 bases and J by 0 bases, and 14 bases separated the two germline ends. CDR3 length equals 15 residues. The CDR3 spells CASTPTGTSTDTQYF. Written as DNA, the CDR3 is TGTGCCAGCACTCCGACAGGAACGAGCACAGATACGCAGTATTTT. Drawing the rest from reference TRBV25-1 and TRBJ2-3, the complete variable domain is EADIYQTPRYLVIGTGKKITLECSQTMGHDKMYWYQQDPGMELHLIHYSYGVNSTEKGDLSSESTVSRIRTEHFPLTLESARPSHTSQYLCASTPTGTSTDTQYFGPGTRLTVL.

The chain carries TRBV5-8 and TRBJ2-7; 7 nucleotides align to TRBD1. Germline lookup yields CDR1 SGHTS and CDR2 YDEGEE. J was trimmed by 4 bases and V by 5 bases; bases with no gene match: 6. The CDR3 is 13 amino acids. The CDR3 DNA reads TGTGCCAGCAGGGGACAGAATTTGTACGAGCAGTACTTC. This gives the protein CASRGQNLYEQYF.

The count of this clone is one. The chain joins TRBV25-1 to TRBJ2-7; D perhaps matches TRBD1 (5 bases). This CDR3 is 16 amino acids long. Germline CDR1 is MGHDK and CDR2 is SYGVNS. V was cut by 3 bases and J by 0 bases, with 15 bases left in between. The CDR3, as DNA: TGTGCCAGCAGTGAGACCCAGGGCCCGAGCTCCTACGAGCAGTACTTC. It translates to CASSETQGPSSYEQYF.

The rearrangement links TRBV6-1 to TRBJ1-1; perhaps TRBD1 as D (5 bases). The CDR3 contains 11 residues. Germline CDR1 is MNHNS and CDR2 is SASEGT. Trimming took 8 bases from V and 8 from J, leaving 12 bases between them. The CDR3: CASDRGGEAFF. The CDR3 nucleotides are TGTGCCAGCGACCGTGGGGGGGAAGCTTTCTTT.

The chain carries TRBV13 and TRBJ2-4; D may be TRBD2 (6 bases). CDR1 and CDR2 from the germline V gene are PRHDT and FYEKMQ (reference sequence). With 1 base removed from V and 6 bases from J, the gap between germline ends came to 13 bases. This CDR3 comprises 15 residues. For the CDR3, the DNA is TGTGCCAGCAGCTTAGCCTGGGGGGAGATAAACATTCAGTACTTC. Protein: CASSLAWGEINIQYF.

This sequence joins TRBV5-6 and TRBJ2-1, with TRBD2 matching over 10 bases. CDR1 and CDR2 from the germline V gene are SGHDT and YYEEEE. V was clipped by 4 bases and J by 0 bases; unmatched bases: 4. The CDR3 contains 16 residues. The CDR3 sequence: CASSEGLASSYNEQFF. The CDR3, as DNA: TGTGCCAGCAGCGAGGGACTAGCGAGCTCCTACAATGAGCAGTTCTTC.

This chain connects TRBV16 to TRBJ1-6, with unresolved D. This CDR3 comprises 15 residues. Looked up from germline, CDR1 is KGHSY and CDR2 is FQNENV. V lost 0 bases and J 7 bases, leaving 10 bases between the germline ends. The DNA of the CDR3 is TGTGCCAGCAGCCAATCACCGGGTGGGAATTCACCCCTCCACTTT. As protein: CASSQSPGGNSPLHF.

The rearrangement links TRBV25-1 to TRBJ2-2; D remains unclear. Germline V gives CDR1 MGHDK, CDR2 SYGVNS. CDR3 length: 15 amino acids. Trimming took off 4 bases at V and 5 bases at J, with 14 bases between the two ends. CDR3 in amino acids: CASSVRVARTGELFF. Here the CDR3 DNA reads TGTGCCAGCAGTGTACGGGTAGCCAGAACCGGGGAGCTGTTTTTT.

V gene TRBV15 combines with J gene TRBJ2-2, with no clear D. Trimming left V 1 base short and J 0 bases short, with 9 bases between. Germline V gene lookup returns CDR1 LNHNV and CDR2 YYDKDF (reference sequence). This CDR3 has 16 residues. The CDR3 spells CATSRVRQANTGELFF. The CDR3 region has the DNA TGTGCCACCAGCAGAGTTCGGCAGGCGAACACCGGGGAGCTGTTTTTT.

The chain couples TRBV28 to TRBJ1-5; the D is unclear. This CDR3 region has 14 residues. Germline V gene lookup returns CDR1 MDHEN and CDR2 SYDVKM. The V and J ends lost 5 bases and 5 bases respectively, with 13 bases between them. The CDR3 DNA is TGTGCCAGCAGTCAAAACCCAGATTATCAGCCCCAGCATTTT. Protein: CASSQNPDYQPQHF.

This chain joins TRBV5-1 and TRBJ2-3; 13 nucleotides align to TRBD2. This CDR3 has 16 amino acids. J gave up 4 bases and V 6 bases, and 8 bases lay outside the gene matches. Per germline, CDR1 SGHRS and CDR2 YFSETQ. DNA of the CDR3: TGCGCCAGCACCCCGACTAGCGGGGGGCCCGCAGATACGCAGTATTTT. Translation: CASTPTSGGPADTQYF.